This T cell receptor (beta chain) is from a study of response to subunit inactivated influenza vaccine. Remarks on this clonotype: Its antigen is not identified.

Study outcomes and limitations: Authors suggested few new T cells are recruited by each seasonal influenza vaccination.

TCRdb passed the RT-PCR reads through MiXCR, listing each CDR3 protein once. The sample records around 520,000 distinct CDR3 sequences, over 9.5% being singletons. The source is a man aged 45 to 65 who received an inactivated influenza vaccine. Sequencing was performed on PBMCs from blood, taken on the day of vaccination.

CDR3 protein: CASSLRQGPGANVLTF. In DNA, the CDR3 is TGTGCCAGCAGCTTGCGGCAGGGGCCCGGGGCCAACGTCCTGACTTTC. The V and J genes are TRBV5-6 and TRBJ2-6, with a possible D match to TRBD1 (6 bases). There are 16 residues in the CDR3. Trimming shortened V by 1 base and J by 4 bases, and 12 bases separated the two germline ends. Germline CDR1 SGHDT, CDR2 YYEEEE.